The rows below give T cell receptor beta chains drawn from one sample of a study of blood T cell repertoires in COVID-19. Method: immunoSEQ multiplex PCR; TCRdb's copy keeps in-frame clones and lacks some. The sample holds around 380,000 clones, roughly 77% seen once. Sequencing was performed on peripheral blood. The source is a human donor with acute or convalescent COVID-19. The donor label of this sample is uncertain. Both conserved end residues are part of each CDR3. D genes are given only for firm matches. Expanded clones are given a class, and other clones once, few, many or no size at all.

NA,TRBJ2-1,TRBV7-8,NA,TGTGCCAGCAGCTTACAGGGCTTGGGCAATGAGCAGTTCTTC,CASSLQGLGNEQFF
NA,TRBJ1-1,TRBV18,NA,TGTGCCAGCTCACCACGGACACAACCCGTCACTGAAGCTTTCTTT,CASSPRTQPVTEAFF
NA,TRBJ2-5,TRBV2,NA,TGTGCCAGCAGTTCCCACCGGGACTTCCAAGAGACCCAGTACTTC,CASSSHRDFQETQYF
NA,TRBJ1-4,TRBV23-1,NA,TGCGCCAGAGACCGGACACTCTATGAAAAACTGTTTTTT,CARDRTLYEKLFF
few,TRBJ1-2,TRBV28,NA,TGTGCCATCACGAATCGGCGGGATGGCTACACCTTC,CAITNRRDGYTF
once,TRBJ2-7,TRBV25-1,NA,TGTGCCAGCAGCGGAGTTTTAGACGAGCAGTACTTC,CASSGVLDEQYF
NA,TRBJ2-5,TRBV25-1,TRBD1,TGTGCCAGCAGTGTAACAGGGGGTGGCCAGACCCAGTACTTC,CASSVTGGGQTQYF
NA,TRBJ2-1,TRBV27,NA,TGTGCCAGCAAGCGCGCAGGGGCCGCCCCCACTGAGCAGTTCTTC,CASKRAGAAPTEQFF
NA,TRBJ1-1,TRBV6-5,NA,TGTGCCGGAACTCGGGACACATCGAACACTGAAGCTTTCTTT,CAGTRDTSNTEAFF
NA,TRBJ2-7,TRBV6-2/TRBV6-3,NA,TGTGCCAGCAGCCAAACGGGATACGAGCAGTACTTC,CASSQTGYEQYF
NA,TRBJ2-5,TRBV5-1,NA,TGCGCCAGCAGCTTGAGCTCGCTAGCCTCTAGCGAGACCCAGTACTTC,CASSLSSLASSETQYF
NA,TRBJ1-2,TRBV18,NA,TGTGCCAGCTCACCAACGGGTTATGGCTACACCTTC,CASSPTGYGYTF
many,TRBJ2-1,TRBV5-1,NA,TGCGCCAGCAGCCCCCGGGTGGCGGGAAGCTCCTACAATGAGCAGTTCTTC,CASSPRVAGSSYNEQFF
NA,TRBJ1-6,TRBV28,NA,TGTGCCAGCAGGTCAGGCTATAATTCACCCCTCCACTTT,CASRSGYNSPLHF
NA,TRBJ2-2,TRBV7-6,NA,TGTGCCAGCAGCTACGGGACACACACCGGGGAGCTGTTTTTT,CASSYGTHTGELFF
NA,TRBJ1-1,TRBV11-2,NA,TGTGCCAGCAGTCAAACGCCCGGCCTTAGGGGGAAGGGCACTGAAGCTTTCTTT,CASSQTPGLRGKGTEAFF
NA,TRBJ2-7,TRBV7-9,TRBD1,TGTGCCAGCAGCTTGGTACAGGGGTCCAACGAGCAGTACTTC,CASSLVQGSNEQYF
NA,TRBJ1-6,TRBV24-1,NA,TGTGCCACCAGGGCAGGTAAGTGTCGGAATTCACCCCTCCACTTT,CATRAGKCRNSPLHF
once,TRBJ2-7,TRBV3-1/TRBV3-2,TRBD1,TGTGCCAGCAGCCAAGTTCAGGGGGCGGGCGAGCAGTACTTC,CASSQVQGAGEQYF
NA,TRBJ2-3,TRBV7-9,TRBD1,TGTGCCAGCAGCGGATCGGACAGGGTAACGCAGTATTTT,CASSGSDRVTQYF
few,TRBJ1-4,TRBV5-8,TRBD1,TGTGCCAGCAGACCTAGGACAGGGGAGACTGAAAAACTGTTTTTT,CASRPRTGETEKLFF
NA,TRBJ1-1,TRBV18,NA,TGTGCCAGCTCCCCTACGTTGGGCTCGCCCACTGAAGCTTTCTTT,CASSPTLGSPTEAFF
NA,TRBJ2-5,TRBV18,TRBD2,TGTGCCAGCTCACCAACTAGCGGGGGTAGCCAAGAGACCCAGTACTTC,CASSPTSGGSQETQYF
NA,TRBJ2-1,TRBV5-1,TRBD2,TGCGCCAGCAGCTTGGAACTAGCGGGAGGGCTGGGTGAGCAGTTCTTC,CASSLELAGGLGEQFF
NA,TRBJ1-1,TRBV10-1,NA,TGCGCCAGCAGTGACCCGGGACAACCAAACACTGAAGCTTTCTTT,CASSDPGQPNTEAFF
NA,TRBJ2-7,TRBV3-1/TRBV3-2,NA,TGTGCCAGCAGCCCGTTAGGTAAGGAGAATGAGCAGTACTTC,CASSPLGKENEQYF
NA,TRBJ2-3,TRBV3-1/TRBV3-2,NA,TGTGCCAGCAGCCACCCCGGGACTTACACAGATACGCAGTATTTT,CASSHPGTYTDTQYF
NA,TRBJ2-3,TRBV7-9,TRBD2,TGTGCCAGCAGCTTACCGCAGGGAGCGGGGGGTTCAGATACGCAGTATTTT,CASSLPQGAGGSDTQYF
NA,TRBJ1-1,TRBV7-9,NA,TGTGCCAGCAGCCTTCGATTGGCAGGGGCCGCTGAAGCTTTCTTT,CASSLRLAGAAEAFF
few,TRBJ1-1,TRBV19,NA,TGTGCCAGTAGTCCGCGACAGAAGAACACTGAAGCTTTCTTT,CASSPRQKNTEAFF
NA,TRBJ1-2,TRBV27,TRBD1,TGTGCCAGCAGACCAGGACAGGTCCCCAACTATGGCTACACCTTC,CASRPGQVPNYGYTF
NA,TRBJ2-7,TRBV14,TRBD2,TGTGCCAGCAGCCAACGACTAGCGGAGACGACTTCTTACGAGCAGTACTTC,CASSQRLAETTSYEQYF
NA,TRBJ1-2,TRBV2,NA,TGTGCCAGCAGTGGAGAACCTCTTGTCAACTATGGCTACACCTTC,CASSGEPLVNYGYTF
NA,TRBJ1-1,TRBV10-2,NA,TGCGCCAGCAGTGCTAGGGGGGGCGCTGAAGCTTTCTTT,CASSARGGAEAFF
NA,TRBJ2-1,TRBV24-1,NA,TGTGCCACCAGTGATCAATCCTACAATGAGCAGTTCTTC,CATSDQSYNEQFF
few,TRBJ2-3,TRBV30,TRBD1,TGTGCCTGGAGTTTGACAGGGGGTCGGACAGATACGCAGTATTTT,CAWSLTGGRTDTQYF
NA,TRBJ1-2,TRBV18,NA,TGTGCCAGCTCACCCTCGGCCCCGTCAGGAAACTATGGCTACACCTTC,CASSPSAPSGNYGYTF
NA,TRBJ2-3,TRBV7-2,TRBD2,TGTGCCAGCAGCCCCGCCGCTAGCGGGAGGTATACGCAGTATTTT,CASSPAASGRYTQYF
few,TRBJ1-1,TRBV29-1,TRBD1,TGCAGCGCCGGCCGGGACAGGGGACGTGGTGAAGCTTTCTTT,CSAGRDRGRGEAFF
NA,TRBJ1-6,TRBV19,NA,TGTGCCAGTAGACGGACAGATGTTAATTCACCCCTCCACTTT,CASRRTDVNSPLHF
NA,TRBJ1-2,TRBV6-5,TRBD1,TGTGCCAGCAGTTACTCTCGACAGGGGAATGGCTACACCTTC,CASSYSRQGNGYTF
NA,TRBJ2-1,TRBV11-2,TRBD2,TGTGCCAGCAGCTTAAGGGCGGGAGGCGTCCATGAGCAGTTCTTC,CASSLRAGGVHEQFF
NA,TRBJ1-6,TRBV5-4,NA,TGTGCCAGCGGATTTAGGGGTTCACCCCTCCACTTT,CASGFRGSPLHF
NA,TRBJ2-7,TRBV27,NA,TGTGCCAGCAGTCCCGGGAGCTCCTACGAGCAGTACTTC,CASSPGSSYEQYF
NA,TRBJ1-2,TRBV3-1/TRBV3-2,NA,TGTGCCAGCAGCCAGGTGGGCGGACTGGCTAGTGGCTACACCTTC,CASSQVGGLASGYTF
NA,TRBJ1-1,TRBV7-8,TRBD1,TGTGCCACGCGGGACAGCCCGGGGAACACTGAAGCTTTCTTT,CATRDSPGNTEAFF
NA,TRBJ1-5,TRBV18,NA,TGTGCCAGCTCACCGGGAGGGGGGGACGGCAATCAGCCCCAGCATTTT,CASSPGGGDGNQPQHF
few,TRBJ2-1,TRBV19,NA,TGTGCCAGTGGGCTTGGCTATGAGCAGTTCTTC,CASGLGYEQFF
NA,TRBJ1-6,TRBV18,NA,TGTGCCAGCTCCCCCGGTCAGGAAAACACACCCCTCCACTTT,CASSPGQENTPLHF
NA,TRBJ2-7,TRBV28,TRBD2,TGTGCCAGCAGTTTAGGGTTACGGGGGGAACCGTACGAGCAGTACTTC,CASSLGLRGEPYEQYF
once,TRBJ2-7,TRBV11-2,TRBD2,TGTGCCAGCAAAACTAGCGGGGGAACCTACGAGCAGTACTTC,CASKTSGGTYEQYF
once,TRBJ1-2,TRBV27,NA,TGTGCCAGCAAGGGGTCAGAGCACATCTATGGCTACACCTTC,CASKGSEHIYGYTF
few,TRBJ2-1,TRBV11-2,TRBD2,TGTGCCAGCAGCCGGACTAGCGGAGTTTCCTACAATGAGCAGTTCTTC,CASSRTSGVSYNEQFF
NA,TRBJ1-1,TRBV30,NA,TGTGCCCTCGGAGGGAGGAACACTGAAGCTTTCTTT,CALGGRNTEAFF
NA,TRBJ2-3,TRBV10-2,TRBD2,TGCGCCAGCAGGGCGGGAGCTGGCACAGATACGCAGTATTTT,CASRAGAGTDTQYF